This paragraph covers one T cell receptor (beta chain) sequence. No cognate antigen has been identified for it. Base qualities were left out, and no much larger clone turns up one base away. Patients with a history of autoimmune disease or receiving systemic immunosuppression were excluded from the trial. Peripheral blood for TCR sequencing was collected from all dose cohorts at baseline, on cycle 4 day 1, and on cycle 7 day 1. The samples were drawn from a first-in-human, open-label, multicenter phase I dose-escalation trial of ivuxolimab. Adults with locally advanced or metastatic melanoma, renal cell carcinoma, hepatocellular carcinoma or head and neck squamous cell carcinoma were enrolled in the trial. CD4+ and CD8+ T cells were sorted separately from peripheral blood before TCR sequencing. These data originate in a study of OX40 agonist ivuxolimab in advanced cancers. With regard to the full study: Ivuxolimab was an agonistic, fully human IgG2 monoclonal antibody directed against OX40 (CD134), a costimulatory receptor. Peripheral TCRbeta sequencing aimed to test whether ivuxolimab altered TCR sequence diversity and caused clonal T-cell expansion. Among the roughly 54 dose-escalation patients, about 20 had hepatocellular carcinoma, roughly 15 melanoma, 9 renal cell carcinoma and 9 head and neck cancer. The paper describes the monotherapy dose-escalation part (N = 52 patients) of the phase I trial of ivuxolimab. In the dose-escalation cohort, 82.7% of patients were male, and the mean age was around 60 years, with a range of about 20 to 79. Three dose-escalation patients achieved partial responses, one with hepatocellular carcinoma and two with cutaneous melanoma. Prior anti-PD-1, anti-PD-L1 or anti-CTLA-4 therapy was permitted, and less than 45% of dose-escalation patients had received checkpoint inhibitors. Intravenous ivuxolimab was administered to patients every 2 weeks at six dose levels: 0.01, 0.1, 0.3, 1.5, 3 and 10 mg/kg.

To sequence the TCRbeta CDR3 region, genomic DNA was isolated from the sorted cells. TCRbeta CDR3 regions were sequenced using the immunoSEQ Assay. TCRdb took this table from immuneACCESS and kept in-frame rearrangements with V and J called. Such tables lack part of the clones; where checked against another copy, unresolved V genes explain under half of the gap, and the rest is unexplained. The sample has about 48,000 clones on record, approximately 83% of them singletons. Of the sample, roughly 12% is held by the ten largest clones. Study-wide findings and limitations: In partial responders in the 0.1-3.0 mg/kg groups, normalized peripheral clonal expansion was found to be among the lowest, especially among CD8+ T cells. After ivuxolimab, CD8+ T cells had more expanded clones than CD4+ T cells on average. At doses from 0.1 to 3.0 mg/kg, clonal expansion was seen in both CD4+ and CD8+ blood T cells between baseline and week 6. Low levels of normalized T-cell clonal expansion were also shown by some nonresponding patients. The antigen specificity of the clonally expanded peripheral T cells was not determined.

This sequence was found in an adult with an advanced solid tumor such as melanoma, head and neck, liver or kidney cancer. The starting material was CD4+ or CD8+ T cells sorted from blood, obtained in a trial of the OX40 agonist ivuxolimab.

The nucleotides are TGTGCCAGCACCCCCAGCGGGAGCTCCTACAATGAGCAGTTCTTC. It translates as CASTPSGSSYNEQFF. The chain is made from TRBV7-2 and TRBJ2-1, with 8 middle bases fitting TRBD2. The CDR3 runs 15 residues from the cysteine to the phenylalanine. The only DNA kept is the CDR3, 45 bases in frame from the first base. Here V drops 7 bases and J drops 0 bases, and the junction holds 5 bases not matched to any gene. From the germline V gene, CDR1 is SGHTA and CDR2 is FQGNSA.